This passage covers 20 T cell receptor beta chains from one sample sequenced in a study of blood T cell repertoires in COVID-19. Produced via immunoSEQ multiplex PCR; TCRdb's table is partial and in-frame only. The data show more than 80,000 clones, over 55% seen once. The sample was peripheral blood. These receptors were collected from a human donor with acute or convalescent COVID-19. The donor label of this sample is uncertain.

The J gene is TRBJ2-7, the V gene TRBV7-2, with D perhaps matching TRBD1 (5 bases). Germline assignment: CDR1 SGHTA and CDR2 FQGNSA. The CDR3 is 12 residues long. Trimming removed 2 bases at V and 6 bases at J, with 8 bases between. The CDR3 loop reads CASSLYQGEQYF. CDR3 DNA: TGTGCCAGCAGCTTATACCAGGGCGAGCAGTACTTC. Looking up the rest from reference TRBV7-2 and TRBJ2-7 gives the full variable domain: GAGVSQSPSNKVTEKGKDVELRCDPISGHTALYWYRQSLGQGLEFLIYFQGNSAPDKSGLPSDRFSAERTGGSVSTLTIQRTQQEDSAVYLCASSLYQGEQYFGPGTRLTVT.

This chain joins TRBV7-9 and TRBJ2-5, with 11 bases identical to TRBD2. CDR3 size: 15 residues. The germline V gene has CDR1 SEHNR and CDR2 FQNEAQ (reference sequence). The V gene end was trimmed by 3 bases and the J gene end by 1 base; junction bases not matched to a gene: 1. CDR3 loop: CASSFLAGGQETQYF. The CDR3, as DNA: TGTGCCAGCAGCTTCCTAGCGGGGGGCCAAGAGACCCAGTACTTC.

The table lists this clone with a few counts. CDR3 in DNA: TGTGCCACCAGTGATTCCCATAGCGGGGGCAGGGAGACCCAGTACTTC. Residues: CATSDSHSGGRETQYF. The V and J genes are TRBV24-1 and TRBJ2-5, with 9 positions matching TRBD2. Trimming took 2 bases from V and 5 from J; bases not matched to a gene: 8. The germline V gene encodes CDR1 KGHDR and CDR2 SFDVKD. The CDR3 is 16 amino acids.

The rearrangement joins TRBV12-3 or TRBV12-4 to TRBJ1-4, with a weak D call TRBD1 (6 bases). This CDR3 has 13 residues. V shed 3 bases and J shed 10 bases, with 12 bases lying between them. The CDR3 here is CASSFGQRGKLFF. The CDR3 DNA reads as TGTGCCAGCAGTTTCGGACAGAGGGGAAAACTGTTTTTT.

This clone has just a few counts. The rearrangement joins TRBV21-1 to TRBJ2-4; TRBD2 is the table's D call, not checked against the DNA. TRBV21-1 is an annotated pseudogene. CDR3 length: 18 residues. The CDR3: CASSKGTDYREVSNIQYF. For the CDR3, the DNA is TGTGCCAGCAGCAAAGGGACAGACTACCGGGAGGTTTCAAACATTCAGTACTTC.

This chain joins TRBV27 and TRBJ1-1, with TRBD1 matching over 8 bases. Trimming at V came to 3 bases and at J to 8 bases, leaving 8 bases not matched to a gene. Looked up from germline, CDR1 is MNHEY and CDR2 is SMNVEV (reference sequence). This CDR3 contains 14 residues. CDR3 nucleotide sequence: TGTGCCAGCAGTTTTTCCCCAGGGGGCGCGGAAGCTTTCTTT. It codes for CASSFSPGGAEAFF.

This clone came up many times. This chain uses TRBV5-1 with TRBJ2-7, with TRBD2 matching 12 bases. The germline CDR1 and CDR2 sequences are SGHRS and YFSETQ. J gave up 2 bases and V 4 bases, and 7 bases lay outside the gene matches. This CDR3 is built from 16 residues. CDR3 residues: CASSRGTSGLTYEQYF. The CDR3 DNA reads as TGCGCCAGCAGCCGGGGGACTAGCGGGTTAACCTACGAGCAGTACTTC.

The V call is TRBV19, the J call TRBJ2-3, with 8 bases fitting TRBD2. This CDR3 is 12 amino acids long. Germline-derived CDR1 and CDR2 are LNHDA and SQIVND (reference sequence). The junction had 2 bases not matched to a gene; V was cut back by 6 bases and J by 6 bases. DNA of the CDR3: TGTGCCAGTAGCGCTAGCGGGGATACGCAGTATTTT. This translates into CASSASGDTQYF.

The CDR3 spells CASSQAGQGGYTF. CDR3 nucleotides: TGTGCCAGCAGCCAAGCAGGACAGGGGGGTTACACCTTC. This chain uses TRBV4-2 with TRBJ1-2; 10 nucleotides line up with TRBD1. With V trimmed by 1 base and J by 11 bases, 4 bases remained unmatched. The germline V gene has CDR1 LGHNA and CDR2 YNFKEQ. The CDR3 extends over 13 amino acids.

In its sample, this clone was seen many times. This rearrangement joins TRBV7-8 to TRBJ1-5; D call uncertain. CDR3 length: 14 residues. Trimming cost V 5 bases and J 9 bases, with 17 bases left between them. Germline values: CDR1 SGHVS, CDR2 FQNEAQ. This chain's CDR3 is CASSETGFLGPQHF. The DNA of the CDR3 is TGTGCCAGCAGCGAAACGGGATTCTTGGGGCCCCAGCATTTT.

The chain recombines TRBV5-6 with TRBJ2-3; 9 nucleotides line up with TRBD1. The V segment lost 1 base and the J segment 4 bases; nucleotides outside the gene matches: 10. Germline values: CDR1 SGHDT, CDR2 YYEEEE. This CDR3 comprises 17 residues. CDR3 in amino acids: CASSLYRGLVGSDTQYF. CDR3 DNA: TGTGCCAGCAGCTTGTACAGGGGGCTCGTGGGGTCAGATACGCAGTATTTT.

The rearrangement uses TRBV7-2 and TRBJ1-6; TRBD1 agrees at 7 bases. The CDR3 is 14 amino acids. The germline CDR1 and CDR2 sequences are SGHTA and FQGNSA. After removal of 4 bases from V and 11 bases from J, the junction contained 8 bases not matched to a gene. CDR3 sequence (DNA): TGTGCCAGCAGCTCGCCGACAGGGCCGGCACCCCTCCACTTT. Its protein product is CASSSPTGPAPLHF.

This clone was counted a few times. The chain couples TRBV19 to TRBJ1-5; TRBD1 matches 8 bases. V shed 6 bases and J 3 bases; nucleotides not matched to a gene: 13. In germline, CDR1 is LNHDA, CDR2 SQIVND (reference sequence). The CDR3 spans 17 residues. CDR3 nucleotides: TGTGCCAGTAGCTATACAGGGGGTAAGGGACTCAATCAGCCCCAGCATTTT. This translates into CASSYTGGKGLNQPQHF.

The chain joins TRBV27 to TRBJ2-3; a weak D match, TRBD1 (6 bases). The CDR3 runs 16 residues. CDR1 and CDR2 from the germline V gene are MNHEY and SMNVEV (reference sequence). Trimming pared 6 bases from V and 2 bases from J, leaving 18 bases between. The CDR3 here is CASSALDRRNTDTQYF. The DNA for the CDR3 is TGTGCCAGCAGCGCCCTAGACAGGCGAAACACAGATACGCAGTATTTT.

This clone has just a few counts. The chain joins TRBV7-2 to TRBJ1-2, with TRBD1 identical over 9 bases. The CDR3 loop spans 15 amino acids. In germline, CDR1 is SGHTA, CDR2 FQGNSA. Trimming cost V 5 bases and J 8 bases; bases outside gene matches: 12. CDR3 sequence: CASSLPDRGWRGYTF. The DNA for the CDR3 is TGTGCCAGCAGCCTACCGGACAGGGGATGGAGAGGCTACACCTTC. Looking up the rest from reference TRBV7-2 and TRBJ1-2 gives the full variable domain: GAGVSQSPSNKVTEKGKDVELRCDPISGHTALYWYRQSLGQGLEFLIYFQGNSAPDKSGLPSDRFSAERTGGSVSTLTIQRTQQEDSAVYLCASSLPDRGWRGYTFGSGTRLTVV.

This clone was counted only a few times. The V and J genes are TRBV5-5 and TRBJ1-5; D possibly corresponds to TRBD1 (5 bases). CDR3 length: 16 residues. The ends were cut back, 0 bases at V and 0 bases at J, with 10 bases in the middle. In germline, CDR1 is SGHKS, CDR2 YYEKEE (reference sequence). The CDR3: CASSLDYRSSNQPQHF. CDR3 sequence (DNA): TGTGCCAGCAGCTTGGACTACAGGTCTAGCAATCAGCCCCAGCATTTT.

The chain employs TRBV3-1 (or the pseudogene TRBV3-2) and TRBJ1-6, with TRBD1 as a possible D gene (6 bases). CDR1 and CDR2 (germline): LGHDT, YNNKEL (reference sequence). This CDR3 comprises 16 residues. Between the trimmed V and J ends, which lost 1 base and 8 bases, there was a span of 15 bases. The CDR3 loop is CASSQVNRANDSPLHF. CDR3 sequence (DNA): TGTGCCAGCAGCCAAGTAAACAGGGCTAACGATTCACCCCTCCACTTT.

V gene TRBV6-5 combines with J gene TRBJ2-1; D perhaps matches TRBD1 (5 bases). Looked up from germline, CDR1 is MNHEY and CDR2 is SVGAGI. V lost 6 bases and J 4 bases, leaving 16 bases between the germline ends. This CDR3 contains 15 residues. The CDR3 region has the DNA TGTGCCAGCAGGCAGACAGCCACGATTTACAATGAGCAGTTCTTC. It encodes CASRQTATIYNEQFF.

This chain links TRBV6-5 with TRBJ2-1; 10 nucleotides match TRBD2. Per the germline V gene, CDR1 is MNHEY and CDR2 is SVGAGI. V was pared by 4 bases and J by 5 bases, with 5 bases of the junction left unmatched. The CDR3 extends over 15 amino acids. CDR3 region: CASSFRLAGNNEQFF. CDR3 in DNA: TGTGCCAGCAGTTTTAGACTAGCGGGTAACAATGAGCAGTTCTTC.

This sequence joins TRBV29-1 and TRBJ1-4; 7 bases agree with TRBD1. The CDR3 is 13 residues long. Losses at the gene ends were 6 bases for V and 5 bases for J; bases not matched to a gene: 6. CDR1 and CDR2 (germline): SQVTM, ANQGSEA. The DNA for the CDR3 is TGCAGCGTACGGGGACAGCTGAATGAAAAACTGTTTTTT. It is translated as CSVRGQLNEKLFF.